This entry concerns a single TCR beta chain. The target antigen is unknown. This CDR3 has 15 amino acids. Trimming shortened V by 6 bases and J by 0 bases, and 12 bases separated the two germline ends. Looked up from germline, CDR1 is MNHEY and CDR2 is SVGAGI. This entry comes from a study of cytomegalovirus exposure and HLA in healthy donors. General study results and limits: Several top significant clusters appeared, in a later analysis, to be linked to common viral pathogens. High specificity and sensitivity for cytomegalovirus status were reported for the classifier. Earlier analysis looked at TCR beta V segments, and most were productive about 87% or about 30% of the time.

The PCR was carried out with 60 Vbeta primers and 13 Jbeta primers. Generated by immunoSEQ multiplex PCR, the TCRdb table keeps only in-frame clones and is missing some. The repertoire holds about 190,000 clones, with about four fifths as singletons. The TCR comes from a woman aged 30 to 39 in good health and CMV-seropositive. The V and J genes are TRBV6-5 and TRBJ1-5; perhaps TRBD1 as D (6 bases). Sequences were obtained from PBMCs. CDR3 sequence (DNA): TGTGCCAGCAGCCGGACAGTTTATAGCAATCAGCCCCAGCATTTT. Protein: CASSRTVYSNQPQHF.